These T cell receptor beta chains were read from a single sample in a study of OX40 agonist ivuxolimab in advanced cancers. Only in-frame clones appear in the TCRdb table, and some are missing; sequencing was by immunoSEQ multiplex PCR. The table lists tens of thousands of clones, around 87% of them singletons, with 13% to 15% in the top ten. Sequenced material: CD4+ or CD8+ T cells sorted from blood, taken in a trial of the OX40 agonist ivuxolimab. The receptors here all came from an adult with an advanced solid tumor such as melanoma, head and neck, liver or kidney cancer. CDR3s include the opening cysteine and the closing phenylalanine or tryptophan. The order of the fields is clone size, D gene, V gene, J gene, CDR3 protein, CDR3 DNA. The D gene is left open where the match is weak. Not every row has a clone size; where given, it reads once, few, many or a size class.

size: -; D: -; V: TRBV21-1; J: TRBJ1-5; CDR3: CASSKRSPAAANQPQHF; DNA: TGTGCCAGCAGCAAAAGGTCCCCGGCGGCAGCTAATCAGCCCCAGCATTTT
size: -; D: TRBD1; V: TRBV5-1; J: TRBJ1-1; CDR3: CASSFRTGNTEAFF; DNA: TGCGCCAGCAGCTTCAGGACAGGGAACACTGAAGCTTTCTTT
size: -; D: -; V: TRBV7-3; J: TRBJ2-7; CDR3: CASSLGQSNDYEQYF; DNA: TGTGCCAGCAGCTTGGGGCAATCCAATGACTACGAGCAGTACTTC
size: -; D: -; V: TRBV27; J: TRBJ1-1; CDR3: CASSSRQVGTEAFF; DNA: TGTGCCAGCAGTTCCCGACAGGTAGGCACTGAAGCTTTCTTT
size: -; D: -; V: TRBV6-4; J: TRBJ2-5; CDR3: CASTARRETQYF; DNA: TGTGCCAGCACGGCGAGACGGGAGACCCAGTACTTC
size: once; D: -; V: TRBV4-1; J: TRBJ2-3; CDR3: CASSQAPQGGTQYF; DNA: TGCGCCAGCAGCCAAGCCCCTCAGGGCGGTACGCAGTATTTT
size: once; D: -; V: TRBV27; J: TRBJ2-6; CDR3: CASSFLAPDGANVLTF; DNA: TGTGCCAGCAGTTTCTTAGCGCCGGACGGGGCCAACGTCCTGACTTTC
size: -; D: TRBD1; V: TRBV7-9; J: TRBJ2-1; CDR3: CASSPEGTGPYNEQFF; DNA: TGTGCCAGCAGCCCGGAAGGGACAGGCCCTTACAATGAGCAGTTCTTC
size: -; D: -; V: TRBV21-1; J: TRBJ2-7; CDR3: CASSKATSGSPTLYEQYF; DNA: TGTGCCAGCAGCAAAGCCACTAGCGGGAGCCCCACACTCTACGAGCAGTACTTC
size: -; D: -; V: TRBV5-1; J: TRBJ2-2; CDR3: CASSLTSATGELFF; DNA: TGCGCCAGCAGCTTGACATCTGCCACCGGGGAGCTGTTTTTT
size: -; D: -; V: TRBV19; J: TRBJ2-2; CDR3: CASSAYEAAGELFF; DNA: TGTGCCAGTAGCGCCTATGAGGCGGCCGGGGAGCTGTTTTTT
size: -; D: TRBD1; V: TRBV4-1; J: TRBJ2-1; CDR3: CASSYRDRGPNEQFF; DNA: TGCGCCAGCAGCTACCGGGACAGGGGGCCCAATGAGCAGTTCTTC
size: once; D: -; V: TRBV9; J: TRBJ2-3; CDR3: CASSVGGMADTQYF; DNA: TGTGCCAGCAGCGTCGGCGGGATGGCAGATACGCAGTATTTT
size: few; D: -; V: TRBV4-1; J: TRBJ1-4; CDR3: CASSPQEGKDEKLFF; DNA: TGCGCCAGCAGCCCTCAGGAGGGGAAAGATGAAAAACTGTTTTTT
size: -; D: -; V: TRBV19; J: TRBJ1-1; CDR3: CASSHGSTTEAFF; DNA: TGTGCCAGTAGCCACGGATCGACCACTGAAGCTTTCTTT
size: -; D: -; V: TRBV7-3; J: TRBJ2-5; CDR3: CASSLTGNQETQYF; DNA: TGTGCCAGCAGCTTAACCGGGAACCAAGAGACCCAGTACTTC
size: -; D: -; V: TRBV7-2; J: TRBJ2-2; CDR3: CASSLASGAGELFF; DNA: TGTGCCAGCAGCTTAGCGTCGGGCGCCGGGGAGCTGTTTTTT
size: -; D: -; V: TRBV6-1; J: TRBJ1-1; CDR3: CASSDGGNTEAFF; DNA: TGTGCCAGCAGTGATGGAGGAAACACTGAAGCTTTCTTT
size: -; D: TRBD1; V: TRBV27; J: TRBJ1-2; CDR3: CASSLGTGLVYGYTF; DNA: TGTGCCAGCAGTTTAGGGACAGGATTGGTGTATGGCTACACCTTC
size: few; D: -; V: TRBV27; J: TRBJ2-7; CDR3: CASSFSDPYEQYF; DNA: TGTGCCAGCAGTTTCTCGGATCCCTACGAGCAGTACTTC
size: -; D: -; V: TRBV19; J: TRBJ2-7; CDR3: CASSTPLLHGGQYEQYF; DNA: TGTGCCAGTAGTACGCCCCTTCTTCACGGGGGGCAGTACGAGCAGTACTTC
size: -; D: -; V: TRBV30; J: TRBJ1-5; CDR3: CAWSVSGDWNQPQHF; DNA: TGTGCCTGGAGTGTATCGGGGGACTGGAATCAGCCCCAGCATTTT
size: -; D: -; V: TRBV27; J: TRBJ1-5; CDR3: CASSLSQGSQRPQHF; DNA: TGTGCCAGCAGTTTATCGCAGGGGTCCCAACGGCCCCAGCATTTT
size: -; D: -; V: TRBV10-1; J: TRBJ2-1; CDR3: CASSPRGYNEQFF; DNA: TGCGCCAGCAGTCCCCGGGGATACAATGAGCAGTTCTTC
size: -; D: TRBD2; V: TRBV29-1; J: TRBJ2-1; CDR3: CSVRLAGEVLNEQFF; DNA: TGCAGCGTGAGACTAGCGGGAGAGGTACTGAATGAGCAGTTCTTC
size: -; D: -; V: TRBV27; J: TRBJ2-7; CDR3: CASSLSTRPFYEQYF; DNA: TGTGCCAGCAGTTTATCGACTAGACCTTTCTACGAGCAGTACTTC
size: -; D: TRBD1; V: TRBV7-3; J: TRBJ2-7; CDR3: CASSLPGTGPMDEQYF; DNA: TGTGCCAGCAGCCTACCCGGGACAGGGCCTATGGACGAGCAGTACTTC
size: -; D: -; V: TRBV11-2; J: TRBJ2-1; CDR3: CASSDGQFF; DNA: TGTGCCAGCAGCGACGGTCAATTCTTC
size: -; D: -; V: TRBV28; J: TRBJ2-5; CDR3: CASSLFWGQSGETQYF; DNA: TGTGCCAGCAGTTTATTTTGGGGACAAAGTGGTGAGACCCAGTACTTC
size: few; D: -; V: TRBV5-6; J: TRBJ1-1; CDR3: CASSFGGTEAFF; DNA: TGTGCCAGCAGCTTTGGGGGGACTGAAGCTTTCTTT
size: -; D: TRBD1; V: TRBV5-4; J: TRBJ1-1; CDR3: CASSWDRVAEAFF; DNA: TGTGCCAGCAGCTGGGACAGGGTGGCTGAAGCTTTCTTT
size: -; D: -; V: TRBV5-1; J: TRBJ2-7; CDR3: CASSPRGRQDYEQYF; DNA: TGCGCCAGCAGCCCCCGGGGCCGGCAGGACTACGAGCAGTACTTC
size: -; D: -; V: TRBV9; J: TRBJ2-7; CDR3: CASSPRGGEQYF; DNA: TGTGCCAGCAGCCCTCGGGGTGGCGAGCAGTACTTC
size: -; D: -; V: TRBV9; J: TRBJ2-1; CDR3: CASSGGNNEQFF; DNA: TGTGCCAGCAGCGGGGGGAACAATGAGCAGTTCTTC
size: -; D: TRBD1; V: TRBV10-3; J: TRBJ2-7; CDR3: CAISEGQGPYEQYF; DNA: TGTGCCATCAGTGAGGGACAGGGTCCCTACGAGCAGTACTTC
size: -; D: -; V: TRBV5-6; J: TRBJ1-3; CDR3: CASSPSSGNTIYF; DNA: TGTGCCAGCAGCCCCAGCTCTGGAAACACCATATATTTT